Presented here are 13 T cell receptor beta chains from one specimen sequenced in a study of T cell changes during pregnancy in multiple sclerosis. The method was immunoSEQ multiplex PCR; TCRdb's version includes in-frame clones alone and lacks a portion of them. The sample has approximately 80,000 clones; around 90% are singletons. Sample: PBMCs, taken in the first trimester of pregnancy. Receptors originate from a female donor in good health, serving as a control in a pregnancy study. Some clones in this sample may be carry-over from other donors' samples.

This chain links TRBV6-1 with TRBJ1-2, with 9 bases aligning to TRBD1. V lost 0 bases and J lost 3; bases outside the gene matches: 11. The CDR3 spans 18 residues. Germline CDR1 reads MNHNS; CDR2 reads SASEGT. DNA for the CDR3: TGTGCCAGCAGTGAAGCAAGGGTACAGGGGGCGGGCTACTATGGCTACACCTTC. It codes for CASSEARVQGAGYYGYTF.

Comment on this clone: The junction shows a germline mismatch at one end, possibly a read error. The V call is TRBV7-7, the J call TRBJ2-5, with a tentative D call TRBD2 (5 bases). Germline lookup yields CDR1 SSHAT and CDR2 FNYEAQ (reference sequence). The CDR3 is 14 residues long. This CDR3 reads CASSLLDLQETQYF. In DNA form, the CDR3 reads TGTGCTAGCAGCTTACTAGACCTACAAGAGACCCAGTACTTC.

V gene TRBV5-5 combines with J gene TRBJ2-7; D unresolved. CDR1 is SGHKS, CDR2 YYEKEE, per germline (reference sequence). V lost 0 bases and J 0 bases, leaving 7 bases between the germline ends. The CDR3 is made up of 14 amino acids. The CDR3 nucleotides are TGTGCCAGCAGCTTGGCAGCGACCTCCTACGAGCAGTACTTC. Protein sequence: CASSLAATSYEQYF.

The table lists this clone with a few counts. V is TRBV7-3 and J is TRBJ2-1, with 7 bases that match TRBD2. The CDR3 length is 15 residues. V lost 1 base, J lost 7 bases, and 7 bases stayed unmatched. Germline V lookup: CDR1 SGHTA, CDR2 FQGTGA. CDR3 loop: CASSLMAGARNEQFF. CDR3 coding DNA: TGTGCCAGCAGCTTAATGGCGGGAGCAAGGAATGAGCAGTTCTTC.

CDR3 nucleotides: TGTGCCAGCAGCTTAGAGGAGACTAGTATCCGGGAGCTGTTTTTT. Its translation: CASSLEETSIRELFF. J is TRBJ2-2 and V is TRBV7-9; possible D gene TRBD2, 6 bases. In germline, CDR1 is SEHNR, CDR2 FQNEAQ (reference sequence). This CDR3 region has 15 residues. V was cut by 1 base and J by 9 bases, with 15 bases left in between.

This clone is a singleton in its sample. The CDR3 nucleotides read TGCGCCAGCAGAGGTACTAGCGGGGGTAGCACAGATACGCAGTATTTT. Protein sequence: CASRGTSGGSTDTQYF. The chain is built from TRBV4-1 and TRBJ2-3; 11 nucleotides line up with TRBD2. This CDR3 has 16 residues. Germline CDR1 and CDR2: MGHRA and YSYEKL. The trim removed 6 bases at V and 0 bases at J, leaving 5 bases unmatched.

This chain uses TRBV7-2 with TRBJ1-5, with 9 bases that match TRBD1. CDR3 size: 15 residues. J was trimmed by 5 bases and V by 5 bases; bases with no gene match: 7. The germline V gene encodes CDR1 SGHTA and CDR2 FQGNSA. CDR3 residues: CASSPWTGEDQPQHF. The CDR3 nucleotides are TGTGCCAGCAGCCCCTGGACAGGGGAAGATCAGCCCCAGCATTTT.

The chain has TRBV19 and TRBJ2-5; D is undetermined. The V end was cut by 3 bases, the J end by 1 base, with 9 bases between. The V gene's germline CDR1 is LNHDA and CDR2 SQIVND (reference sequence). CDR3 length: 14 amino acids. CDR3 nucleotide sequence: TGTGCCAGTAGTATCCCGGGTTTCCAAGAGACCCAGTACTTC. It translates to CASSIPGFQETQYF.

This clone occurred a few times. The chain carries TRBV6-4 and TRBJ2-1; a possible D gene is TRBD1 (5 bases). Trimming removed 6 bases from V and 4 bases from J, with 10 bases in between. In germline, CDR1 is MRHNA, CDR2 SNTAGT. This CDR3 has 13 amino acids. The CDR3 DNA reads TGTGCCAGCAGCCCGGACACATACAATGAGCAGTTCTTC. Protein product: CASSPDTYNEQFF.

This sequence joins TRBV7-6 and TRBJ2-7; the D gene is possibly TRBD2 (5 bases). The CDR3 has 13 residues. Trimming left V 4 bases short and J 4 bases short, with 11 bases between. Per the germline V gene, CDR1 is SGHVS and CDR2 is FNYEAQ. In DNA, the CDR3 is TGTGCCAGCAGCTCGCCCGGGGTTTACGAGCAGTACTTC. Protein product: CASSSPGVYEQYF.

DNA for the CDR3: TGTGCCAGAAGCGATGGACTAGCGGGTTACACAGATACGCAGTATTTT. This sequence encodes CARSDGLAGYTDTQYF. The chain recombines TRBV5-3 with TRBJ2-3; TRBD2 matches 11 bases. TRBV5-3 is sorted into the ORF group, with uncertain function. The CDR3 is made up of 16 amino acids. J lost 2 bases, V lost 4 bases, and 6 bases had no gene match.

V usage is TRBV6-5 and J usage is TRBJ1-2; TRBD1 agrees at 9 bases. V was clipped by 6 bases and J by 8 bases; unmatched bases: 7. The CDR3 sequence is 13 residues long. CDR1 is MNHEY, CDR2 SVGAGI, per germline. CDR3 in amino acids: CASSPRQGGGYTF. The CDR3 bases are TGTGCCAGCAGCCCTAGACAGGGGGGAGGCTACACCTTC.

This clone was picked up a small number of times. The chain couples TRBV5-1 to TRBJ1-1; possible D gene TRBD1, 6 bases. Between the trimmed V and J ends, which lost 2 bases and 0 bases, there was a span of 8 bases. The germline V gene encodes CDR1 SGHRS and CDR2 YFSETQ. This CDR3 has 14 residues. Here the CDR3 reads CASSFDRMNTEAFF. CDR3 nucleotide sequence: TGCGCCAGCAGCTTCGACAGGATGAACACTGAAGCTTTCTTT.